Sequencing of this TCR beta chain was carried out in a study of blood T cell repertoires in COVID-19. The wider study: Sites in the United States, Italy and Spain provided acute and convalescent COVID-19 samples.

Cohorts were based on clinical histories the participants reported. The V gene's germline CDR1 is LNHNV and CDR2 YYDKDF (reference sequence). This CDR3 region has 14 residues. Only in-frame clones appear in the TCRdb table, and some are missing; sequencing was by immunoSEQ multiplex PCR. The sample includes approximately 200,000 clones, about 86% of them seen just once. With regard to this clone: A read error may account for a junction end that differs from germline.

Sequencing input: PBMCs or T cells enriched from blood (not recorded which). J is TRBJ1-4 and V is TRBV15; TRBD1 aligns across 7 bases. The origin of this receptor is a man aged 40-49 years who had recovered from COVID-19. Here the CDR3 DNA reads TGTGCCACCAGCCGAGACAGGGTAAACGCAAAACTGTTTTTT. This codes for CATSRDRVNAKLFF.